This is a list of T cell receptor beta chains from one sample in a study of cytomegalovirus exposure and HLA in healthy donors. TCRdb's table, derived via immunoSEQ multiplex PCR, lists solely in-frame clones and lacks some. The sample includes tens of thousands of clones, 60% to 80% seen only once; the top ten take 7% to 7.5%. What was sequenced was PBMCs. These receptors originate from a woman in her 40s in good health and CMV-seronegative. Both conserved end residues are part of each CDR3. Fields, in order: CDR3 DNA, CDR3 protein, clone size, J gene, D gene, V gene. D genes are given only for firm matches. Size tells how often a clone was seen (once, few, many) or the class of an expanded clone, and some rows leave it out.

CDR3nt: TGTGCCAGCAGTGACCTAGCGGGGGAGGGCAATGAGCAGTTCTTC; CDR3aa: CASSDLAGEGNEQFF; abundance: -; j_gene: TRBJ2-1; d_gene: TRBD2; v_gene: TRBV6-4
CDR3nt: TGTGCCAGCAGCGTAGAGGAGGGAATTGGAGGCTACACCTTC; CDR3aa: CASSVEEGIGGYTF; abundance: -; j_gene: TRBJ1-2; d_gene: -; v_gene: TRBV9
CDR3nt: TGTGCCAGCAGCTTAACGGGGACACGCGAGCAGTACTTC; CDR3aa: CASSLTGTREQYF; abundance: once; j_gene: TRBJ2-7; d_gene: -; v_gene: TRBV7-3
CDR3nt: TGTGCCAGCAGTTACTCGGGGACTAGCGCTTCCTACGAGCAGTACTTC; CDR3aa: CASSYSGTSASYEQYF; abundance: -; j_gene: TRBJ2-7; d_gene: TRBD2; v_gene: TRBV6-5
CDR3nt: TGTGCCAGCAGTTCCAGGCTAGCGGGTACCTACAATGAGCAGTTCTTC; CDR3aa: CASSSRLAGTYNEQFF; abundance: -; j_gene: TRBJ2-1; d_gene: TRBD2; v_gene: TRBV27
CDR3nt: TGCAGCGTTTCAACGGCGGGGCAGCCCCAGCATTTT; CDR3aa: CSVSTAGQPQHF; abundance: -; j_gene: TRBJ1-5; d_gene: -; v_gene: TRBV29-1
CDR3nt: TGTGCCAGCACAGGTACTAGCGGGAGTTACAATGAGCAGTTCTTC; CDR3aa: CASTGTSGSYNEQFF; abundance: -; j_gene: TRBJ2-1; d_gene: TRBD2; v_gene: TRBV6-1
CDR3nt: TGTGCCAGCAGCTCGCCGGGACATGCTAACTATGGCTACACCTTC; CDR3aa: CASSSPGHANYGYTF; abundance: -; j_gene: TRBJ1-2; d_gene: -; v_gene: TRBV5-4
CDR3nt: TGTGCCAGCAGCTCACCGCGGATAGCCACAGATACGCAGTATTTT; CDR3aa: CASSSPRIATDTQYF; abundance: few; j_gene: TRBJ2-3; d_gene: -; v_gene: TRBV11-2
CDR3nt: TGCGCCAGCAGCCTGGCCGGGACAGGGCTAACAGATACGCAGTATTTT; CDR3aa: CASSLAGTGLTDTQYF; abundance: -; j_gene: TRBJ2-3; d_gene: TRBD1; v_gene: TRBV4-1
CDR3nt: TGCGCCACCGCGCTCACAGGGGGCGATGGCTACACCTTC; CDR3aa: CATALTGGDGYTF; abundance: -; j_gene: TRBJ1-2; d_gene: TRBD1; v_gene: TRBV5-1
CDR3nt: TGTGCCAGTAGTACCGACAGAGCATATAATTCACCCCTCCACTTT; CDR3aa: CASSTDRAYNSPLHF; abundance: -; j_gene: TRBJ1-6; d_gene: -; v_gene: TRBV19
CDR3nt: TGTGCCAGCAGTGAAGGAGTGAACACCGGGGAGCTGTTTTTT; CDR3aa: CASSEGVNTGELFF; abundance: -; j_gene: TRBJ2-2; d_gene: -; v_gene: TRBV2
CDR3nt: TGCGCCAGCAGCTTGGTCCCAGGGGCCATGAACACTGAAGCTTTCTTT; CDR3aa: CASSLVPGAMNTEAFF; abundance: -; j_gene: TRBJ1-1; d_gene: -; v_gene: TRBV5-1
CDR3nt: TGTGCCAGCAGAATTACAGGGAACCAGCCCCAGCATTTT; CDR3aa: CASRITGNQPQHF; abundance: -; j_gene: TRBJ1-5; d_gene: -; v_gene: TRBV28
CDR3nt: TGTGCCAGCAGTGAAAAAACCGGACAGGGGGGCTACGAGCAGTACTTC; CDR3aa: CASSEKTGQGGYEQYF; abundance: -; j_gene: TRBJ2-7; d_gene: TRBD1; v_gene: TRBV25-1
CDR3nt: TGTGCCTGGACCCCCCTAGCGGGAGTTTGGAATGAGCAGTTCTTC; CDR3aa: CAWTPLAGVWNEQFF; abundance: -; j_gene: TRBJ2-1; d_gene: TRBD2; v_gene: TRBV30
CDR3nt: TGTGCCAGTGGCCGGACATGGGAAGCTTTCTTT; CDR3aa: CASGRTWEAFF; abundance: once; j_gene: TRBJ1-1; d_gene: -; v_gene: TRBV19
CDR3nt: TGTGCCAGTGGCCCGGATAGCGGACCTTCCGAGCAGTACTTC; CDR3aa: CASGPDSGPSEQYF; abundance: -; j_gene: TRBJ2-7; d_gene: -; v_gene: TRBV19
CDR3nt: TGTGCCAGCTCTCCCCGGGACTACTACAATGAGCAGTTCTTC; CDR3aa: CASSPRDYYNEQFF; abundance: -; j_gene: TRBJ2-1; d_gene: TRBD2; v_gene: TRBV18
CDR3nt: TGTGCCTGGAGTGTGGCGGGGAACACTGAAGCTTTCTTT; CDR3aa: CAWSVAGNTEAFF; abundance: few; j_gene: TRBJ1-1; d_gene: -; v_gene: TRBV30
CDR3nt: TGTGCCAGCAGTTACGACAGTGCCAGGGGTGGCTACACCTTC; CDR3aa: CASSYDSARGGYTF; abundance: few; j_gene: TRBJ1-2; d_gene: -; v_gene: TRBV6-5
CDR3nt: TGTGCCACCAGCAGACGAGTTCCGGGACTAGCGGGAGGCCGGGGCTACGAGCAGTACTTC; CDR3aa: CATSRRVPGLAGGRGYEQYF; abundance: -; j_gene: TRBJ2-7; d_gene: TRBD2; v_gene: TRBV15
CDR3nt: TGTGCCAGCAGCTCAAGCCCGAATGTTGAAAAACTGTTTTTT; CDR3aa: CASSSSPNVEKLFF; abundance: few; j_gene: TRBJ1-4; d_gene: -; v_gene: TRBV7-2
CDR3nt: TGTGCCAGCAGTGAACGAACTCTGCCAGATACGCAGTATTTT; CDR3aa: CASSERTLPDTQYF; abundance: -; j_gene: TRBJ2-3; d_gene: -; v_gene: TRBV2
CDR3nt: TGTGCCAGTAGTCTCCGGACAGGATCTTCAAACTATGGCTACACCTTC; CDR3aa: CASSLRTGSSNYGYTF; abundance: once; j_gene: TRBJ1-2; d_gene: TRBD1; v_gene: TRBV19
CDR3nt: TGTGCCTGGAGTCCCGGGACTAGTGGCACAGATACGCAGTATTTT; CDR3aa: CAWSPGTSGTDTQYF; abundance: -; j_gene: TRBJ2-3; d_gene: TRBD2; v_gene: TRBV30
CDR3nt: TGTGCCAGCAGCTCCTCCCCCGCAGATACGCAGTATTTT; CDR3aa: CASSSSPADTQYF; abundance: -; j_gene: TRBJ2-3; d_gene: -; v_gene: TRBV9
CDR3nt: TGCGCCAGCAACCCGGGACTAGCTACAAATGAGCAGTTCTTC; CDR3aa: CASNPGLATNEQFF; abundance: -; j_gene: TRBJ2-1; d_gene: TRBD2; v_gene: TRBV10-1
CDR3nt: TGTGCCACTTTGTCCCGGGTTAGTTATGAGCAGTTCTTC; CDR3aa: CATLSRVSYEQFF; abundance: -; j_gene: TRBJ2-1; d_gene: -; v_gene: TRBV19
CDR3nt: TGTGCCAGCAGCTTACGACGCCAAAAGCAAGACAGGGTAGCTGAAGCTTTCTTT; CDR3aa: CASSLRRQKQDRVAEAFF; abundance: -; j_gene: TRBJ1-1; d_gene: TRBD1; v_gene: TRBV7-9
CDR3nt: TGTGCCAGCAGCTTGGTTACAGGCGGCACTGAAGCTTTCTTT; CDR3aa: CASSLVTGGTEAFF; abundance: few; j_gene: TRBJ1-1; d_gene: -; v_gene: TRBV5-5
CDR3nt: TGTGCCAGCAGTAAGAAAGAGGGCACTGAAGCTTTCTTT; CDR3aa: CASSKKEGTEAFF; abundance: -; j_gene: TRBJ1-1; d_gene: -; v_gene: TRBV2
CDR3nt: TGTGCCAGCAGCCCCGCGTTTCCCGACTATGAGCAGTTCTTC; CDR3aa: CASSPAFPDYEQFF; abundance: -; j_gene: TRBJ2-1; d_gene: -; v_gene: TRBV7-2
CDR3nt: TGCAGCCCCAGTAACGAGCAGTACTTC; CDR3aa: CSPSNEQYF; abundance: once; j_gene: TRBJ2-7; d_gene: -; v_gene: TRBV29-1
CDR3nt: TGTGCCAGCTCACCGGGGCATAACTCCTACGAGCAGTACTTC; CDR3aa: CASSPGHNSYEQYF; abundance: -; j_gene: TRBJ2-7; d_gene: -; v_gene: TRBV18
CDR3nt: TGCGCCAGCAGCTTGGGACTAGCGGGAGTAGATACCGGGGAGCTGTTTTTT; CDR3aa: CASSLGLAGVDTGELFF; abundance: -; j_gene: TRBJ2-2; d_gene: TRBD2; v_gene: TRBV5-1
CDR3nt: TGTGCCAGCAGTTATAAGGGGCCCCACGCCGGGGGCTACACCTTC; CDR3aa: CASSYKGPHAGGYTF; abundance: -; j_gene: TRBJ1-2; d_gene: -; v_gene: TRBV6-5
CDR3nt: TGTGCCACCAGCCTACCTTGGACAGGGGCCCCTTTGGCCTACGAGCAGTACTTC; CDR3aa: CATSLPWTGAPLAYEQYF; abundance: few; j_gene: TRBJ2-7; d_gene: TRBD1; v_gene: TRBV15
CDR3nt: TGTGCCAGCAACAAGAAGGACAGAGTGGTATCCTACGAGCAGTACTTC; CDR3aa: CASNKKDRVVSYEQYF; abundance: -; j_gene: TRBJ2-7; d_gene: -; v_gene: TRBV28
CDR3nt: TGTGCCAGCACCGAGACAGGGATGAACACTGAAGCTTTCTTT; CDR3aa: CASTETGMNTEAFF; abundance: -; j_gene: TRBJ1-1; d_gene: TRBD1; v_gene: TRBV7-2
CDR3nt: TGTGCCAGCCGGGGAGGGGGCATTCAGTACTTC; CDR3aa: CASRGGGIQYF; abundance: -; j_gene: TRBJ2-4; d_gene: -; v_gene: TRBV2
CDR3nt: TGCGCCAGCAGCTTGGGAGCGGGGGAGACCTACGAGCAGTACTTC; CDR3aa: CASSLGAGETYEQYF; abundance: -; j_gene: TRBJ2-7; d_gene: TRBD2; v_gene: TRBV5-1
CDR3nt: TGTGCCAGCAGTTCCTATTCGGACAGGGTTGCAGATACGCAGTATTTT; CDR3aa: CASSSYSDRVADTQYF; abundance: once; j_gene: TRBJ2-3; d_gene: TRBD1; v_gene: TRBV27
CDR3nt: TGCGCCAGCAGCTTATCAGGGGTTATCTATGGCTACACCTTC; CDR3aa: CASSLSGVIYGYTF; abundance: -; j_gene: TRBJ1-2; d_gene: -; v_gene: TRBV5-1
CDR3nt: TGTGCCAGCAATACTGCAGGGTTCGAGCAGTTCTTC; CDR3aa: CASNTAGFEQFF; abundance: -; j_gene: TRBJ2-1; d_gene: -; v_gene: TRBV2
CDR3nt: TGTGCCAGCAGCGCTAGCGGGAGTACCGACGAGCAGTACTTC; CDR3aa: CASSASGSTDEQYF; abundance: -; j_gene: TRBJ2-7; d_gene: TRBD2; v_gene: TRBV7-9
CDR3nt: TGTGCCAGCAGTCCCGAGACTAGCGGGGGCTCAGATACGCAGTATTTT; CDR3aa: CASSPETSGGSDTQYF; abundance: -; j_gene: TRBJ2-3; d_gene: TRBD2; v_gene: TRBV7-9
CDR3nt: TGTGCCAGCAGTTTAGATAGATATCAGCCCCAGCATTTT; CDR3aa: CASSLDRYQPQHF; abundance: -; j_gene: TRBJ1-5; d_gene: -; v_gene: TRBV27
CDR3nt: TGTGCCAGCAGCTTAGGGTATGGCAGGACAACCTACGAGCAGTACTTC; CDR3aa: CASSLGYGRTTYEQYF; abundance: few; j_gene: TRBJ2-7; d_gene: -; v_gene: TRBV11-2
CDR3nt: TGTGCCAGCACCGCCGGGGTAGCGGGAGGTTTGGGGACAGATACGCAGTATTTT; CDR3aa: CASTAGVAGGLGTDTQYF; abundance: -; j_gene: TRBJ2-3; d_gene: TRBD2; v_gene: TRBV2
CDR3nt: TGTGCCAGCAGCTTAGTAGTTAGCGGGTACACAGATACGCAGTATTTT; CDR3aa: CASSLVVSGYTDTQYF; abundance: -; j_gene: TRBJ2-3; d_gene: TRBD2; v_gene: TRBV7-2
CDR3nt: TGTGCCAGCAGTGGGGACAGGGGAGGCGCAGATACGCAGTATTTT; CDR3aa: CASSGDRGGADTQYF; abundance: -; j_gene: TRBJ2-3; d_gene: TRBD1; v_gene: TRBV6-4
CDR3nt: TGTGCCAGCACCTCGGGTGCGTACGAGCAGTACTTC; CDR3aa: CASTSGAYEQYF; abundance: -; j_gene: TRBJ2-7; d_gene: -; v_gene: TRBV25-1
CDR3nt: TGTGCCTTGGGACTAGAAAACTACGAGCAGTACTTC; CDR3aa: CALGLENYEQYF; abundance: -; j_gene: TRBJ2-7; d_gene: TRBD2; v_gene: TRBV30